Sequencing of this TCR beta chain was carried out in a study of CD8 T cells in Susac syndrome. This CDR3 comprises 16 residues. The ends were cut back, 3 bases at V and 0 bases at J, with 12 bases in the middle. Germline V gene data show CDR1 as MDHEN and CDR2 as SYDVKM. Random-hexamer reverse transcription was applied to about 0.45 to 1 ug RNA. Multiplex immunoSEQ PCR targeted 54 Vbeta and 13 Jbeta TCR beta segments. TCRdb used MiXCR to reprocess the immunoSEQ multiplex PCR reads, holding one entry per CDR3 protein. The profile shows 90,000 to 150,000 distinct CDR3 sequences, more than 85% of them singletons. TCR beta sequences were obtained from blood CD8+ and CD4+ T cells. Relapsing-remitting disease, either stable or active, was present in the treatment-naive patients who were the multiple sclerosis controls. Negative isolation was used for CD8+ and CD4+ T cells and FACS enrichment for TEMRA cells.

Input material: CD4+ T cells from PBMCs. The source is a human donor with multiple sclerosis. The rearrangement uses TRBV28 and TRBJ2-4; no clear D gene. The CDR3 region has the DNA TGTGCCAGCAGTTTGCGGTGGGTCCTAGCCAAAAACATTCAGTACTTC. As protein: CASSLRWVLAKNIQYF.